A single sample is the source of the 3 T cell receptor beta chains below, sequenced in a study of long-term antiretroviral therapy in people with HIV. Sequencing relied on immunoSEQ assay v3.0, run at survey level. Sequencing used immunoSEQ multiplex PCR; TCRdb keeps in-frame clones, though not all of them. The repertoire holds about 22,000 clones, with 70% to 80% as singletons. This specimen consisted of unsorted PBMCs, obtained less than 1.8 years before starting antiretroviral therapy. The receptors come from a woman aged 40 to 49 with HIV.

The rearrangement links TRBV19 to TRBJ1-2; tentative D call: TRBD1 (5 bases). CDR3 length: 12 residues. V shed 8 bases and J shed 8 bases, with 15 bases lying between them. Germline CDR1 and CDR2: LNHDA and SQIVND (reference sequence). Here the CDR3 reads CASARDLDGYTF. The CDR3 nucleotides read TGTGCCAGTGCCCGGGACCTCGACGGCTACACCTTC.

This chain connects TRBV11-2 to TRBJ2-5, with D perhaps TRBD2 (5 bases). The V gene's germline CDR1 is SGHAT and CDR2 FQNNGV. V was trimmed by 5 bases and J by 6 bases, leaving 16 bases between them. The CDR3 totals 14 residues. The CDR3 nucleotides are TGTGCCAGCAGCCCGGCCCGGGGTATGAAGACCCAGTACTTC. It encodes CASSPARGMKTQYF.

V gene TRBV6-1 combines with J gene TRBJ1-1; no clear D. The ends were cut back, 4 bases at V and 11 bases at J, with 14 bases in the middle. The CDR3 is 12 amino acids. Germline V gives CDR1 MNHNS, CDR2 SASEGT. The chain's CDR3 is CASSAGVSMAFF. As DNA, the CDR3 is TGTGCCAGCAGTGCCGGCGTCTCTATGGCTTTCTTT.